These 31 T cell receptor beta chains were sequenced from one sample in a study of beta chain features in type 1 diabetes. General study points: Type 1 diabetes patients had TCRB CDR3s that were shorter (moderately but significantly so) in all four CD4+ subsets.

These receptors' antigens are unknown. Every isolated RNA sample was fully reverse transcribed, so sequencing captured expressed TCRB transcripts. The data were produced by immunoSEQ multiplex PCR, yet TCRdb's version contains in-frame clones alone and is incomplete. This sample carries 300,000 to 450,000 clones, roughly 9.8% of them seen once, and the ten largest clones take about 0.6%. Sequences were obtained from central memory CD4+ T cells from blood. Receptors were obtained from a man younger than 45 with type 1 diabetes.

The chain has TRBV5-7 and TRBJ2-5; D perhaps matches TRBD1 (6 bases). TRBV5-7 is treated as an ORF (open reading frame) with a function not yet certain. V lost 0 bases and J 3 bases, leaving 18 bases between the germline ends. This CDR3 contains 17 residues. Written as DNA, the CDR3 is TGTGCCAGCAGCTTGGGCCGGAGATCTAGGGGGAAAGAGACCCAGTACTTC. It codes for CASSLGRRSRGKETQYF.

This clone was detected ten times or more. The chain combines TRBV9 with TRBJ2-1, with 8 positions matching TRBD1. Germline V gene lookup returns CDR1 SGDLS and CDR2 YYNGEE. The CDR3 covers 15 residues. Germline trimming cut 0 bases from V and 7 bases from J; bases unmatched to any gene: 6. As DNA, the CDR3 is TGTGCCAGCAGCGTAGAATGGACAGGGTGGAATGAGCAGTTCTTC. Protein sequence: CASSVEWTGWNEQFF.

The chain carries TRBV5-4 and TRBJ2-5, with D perhaps assigned TRBD1 or TRBD2 (6 bases each). The CDR3 sequence is 14 residues long. V was pared by 7 bases and J by 5 bases, with 18 bases between. Germline V gene data show CDR1 as SGHNT and CDR2 as YYREEE (reference sequence). CDR3 coding DNA: TGTGCCAGCCACTCTAGCGAAAGGGGGGAGACCCAGTACTTC. Translating gives CASHSSERGETQYF.

This clone occurred a few times. A junction boundary mismatches the germline segment, possibly from a read error. V usage is TRBV4-1 and J usage is TRBJ2-4; no reliable D call. The germline V gene has CDR1 MGHRA and CDR2 YSYEKL. CDR3 length: 14 residues. The CDR3 DNA is TGTGCCAGCAGCTACGGAAGGACGGCTAACATTCAGTACTTC. It is translated as CASSYGRTANIQYF.

This clone turned up a few times. This rearrangement joins TRBV5-1 to TRBJ1-2; D gene ambiguous. Germline V gene sequence: CDR1 SGHRS, CDR2 YFSETQ. Trimming removed 1 base from V and 2 bases from J, with 9 bases in between. The CDR3 contains 14 residues. CDR3 DNA: TGCGCCAGCAGCTTGATAGACACGAACTATGGCTACACCTTC. Protein product: CASSLIDTNYGYTF. Looking up the rest from reference TRBV5-1 and TRBJ1-2 gives the full variable domain: KAGVTQTPRYLIKTRGQQVTLSCSPISGHRSVSWYQQTPGQGLQFLFEYFSETQRNKGNFPGRFSGRQFSNSRSEMNVSTLELGDSALYLCASSLIDTNYGYTFGSGTRLTVV.

This clone turned up a few times. J is TRBJ2-1 and V is TRBV7-2; possibly TRBD2 for D (5 bases). The CDR3 extends over 13 amino acids. Germline V gene sequence: CDR1 SGHTA, CDR2 FQGNSA. The germline V and J ends were trimmed by 3 bases and 8 bases, with 11 bases remaining between them. CDR3 region: CASSFAGLDEQFF. In nucleotides, the CDR3 is TGTGCCAGCAGCTTCGCCGGACTCGATGAGCAGTTCTTC.

The chain recombines TRBV29-1 with TRBJ2-5; D is possibly TRBD2 (7 bases). This CDR3 is built from 14 residues. Per germline, CDR1 SQVTM and CDR2 ANQGSEA. V lost 7 bases and J lost 5, with 20 bases in between. The CDR3 loop reads CSALGGAVKETQYF. Here the CDR3 DNA reads TGCAGCGCACTAGGGGGGGCGGTAAAGGAGACCCAGTACTTC.

The chain couples TRBV28 to TRBJ1-1; D unclear. The CDR3 spans 13 residues. Per the germline V gene, CDR1 is MDHEN and CDR2 is SYDVKM. V was shortened by 4 bases and J by 5 bases, with 11 bases between the two germline ends. The CDR3 nucleotides read TGTGCCAGCAGTTCAAACAGCGTTACTGAAGCTTTCTTT. Its translation is CASSSNSVTEAFF.

In this sample, this clone turned up a few times. J is TRBJ2-2 and V is TRBV6-1, with a weak D call TRBD1 (5 bases). This CDR3 comprises 14 residues. Germline V gene sequence: CDR1 MNHNS, CDR2 SASEGT. Trimming took off 8 bases at V and 3 bases at J, with 13 bases between the two ends. The CDR3 sequence is CASRQLGDTGELFF. The DNA of the CDR3 is TGTGCCAGCCGACAGTTAGGGGACACCGGGGAGCTGTTTTTT.

The table lists this clone with a few counts. This specimen includes other DNA sequences encoding the same CDR3. The V gene is TRBV25-1, the J gene TRBJ2-7; 8 nucleotides align to TRBD1. This CDR3 region has 15 residues. The germline CDR1 and CDR2 sequences are MGHDK and SYGVNS. J lost 0 bases, V lost 0 bases, and 1 base had no gene match. CDR3: CASSEYDRGSYEQYF. The DNA for the CDR3 is TGTGCCAGCAGTGAATATGACAGGGGCTCCTACGAGCAGTACTTC.

A remark on this clone: Other DNA sequences in the sample encode the same CDR3. The chain employs TRBV11-2 and TRBJ2-1; 9 nucleotides align to TRBD1. Germline V gene lookup returns CDR1 SGHAT and CDR2 FQNNGV. V shed 3 bases and J 2 bases; nucleotides not matched to a gene: 2. This CDR3 is built from 15 residues. DNA of the CDR3: TGTGCCAGCAGCTTGGACAGGGGCCCCTACAATGAGCAGTTCTTC. It encodes CASSLDRGPYNEQFF.

This clone was counted at least ten times. The rearrangement links TRBV4-3 to TRBJ1-1; 10 nucleotides line up with TRBD1. J was trimmed by 4 bases and V by 1 base; bases with no gene match: 9. This CDR3 spans 17 amino acids. Germline CDR1 is LGHNA and CDR2 is YSLEER. DNA for the CDR3: TGCGCCAGCAGCCAAGGGGGGACAGGGGAGGTGGGCACTGAAGCTTTCTTT. Protein sequence: CASSQGGTGEVGTEAFF.

About this clone itself: Different DNA sequences within this sample yield the same CDR3. The V call is TRBV19, the J call TRBJ1-2; 10 bases are shared with TRBD1. With V trimmed by 5 bases and J by 2 bases, 2 bases remained unmatched. Looked up from germline, CDR1 is LNHDA and CDR2 is SQIVND (reference sequence). CDR3 length: 14 amino acids. CDR3: CASSPDRGNYGYTF. CDR3 bases: TGTGCCAGTAGTCCGGACAGGGGGAACTATGGCTACACCTTC.

The chain links TRBV15 to TRBJ1-5; 10 bases match TRBD1. Trimming at V came to 6 bases and at J to 6 bases, leaving 8 bases not matched to a gene. Germline CDR1 reads LNHNV; CDR2 reads YYDKDF (reference sequence). This CDR3 has 15 residues. The CDR3 nucleotides read TGTGCCACCAGGCTCGGACAGGGGGATATTCAGCCCCAGCATTTT. Translation: CATRLGQGDIQPQHF.

This chain connects TRBV6-5 to TRBJ1-2; possibly TRBD1 for D (5 bases). The germline V and J ends were trimmed by 2 bases and 6 bases, with 10 bases remaining between them. The CDR3 loop spans 13 amino acids. Germline CDR1 is MNHEY and CDR2 is SVGAGI. DNA of the CDR3: TGTGCCAGCAGTTACGTAACCAGGGATGGCTACACCTTC. Translated: CASSYVTRDGYTF.

About this clone itself: Other DNA sequences from this sample encode an identical CDR3 as well. The chain links TRBV30 to TRBJ2-7; D may be TRBD1 (6 bases). Germline V gene data show CDR1 as GTSNPN and CDR2 as SVGIG (reference sequence). CDR3 length: 12 amino acids. V was clipped by 0 bases and J by 12 bases, with 15 bases between them. Here the CDR3 reads CAWSVRGWVAYF. The CDR3 region has the DNA TGTGCCTGGAGTGTGAGGGGGTGGGTGGCGTACTTC.

This clone occurred a few times. V is TRBV7-3 and J is TRBJ2-3; TRBD2 matches 8 bases. The germline gives CDR1 SGHTA, CDR2 FQGTGA. The CDR3 runs 13 residues. The J segment lost 6 bases and the V segment lost 2 bases, leaving 1 base of the junction unmatched. The CDR3 sequence: CASSLGLADTQYF. The CDR3 DNA is TGTGCCAGCAGCTTAGGACTAGCCGATACGCAGTATTTT.

This chain uses TRBV7-8 with TRBJ2-7, with D tentatively TRBD1 (5 bases). The V gene's germline CDR1 is SGHVS and CDR2 FQNEAQ. The ends were cut back, 5 bases at V and 3 bases at J, with 20 bases in the middle. This CDR3 region has 16 residues. CDR3 sequence (DNA): TGTGCCAGCAGCCGCTCAGATTGGGGCGGAGACTACGAGCAGTACTTC. It is translated as CASSRSDWGGDYEQYF.

This clone came up a few times. DNA of the CDR3: TGTGCCAGCAGTCAGGGGAAACCAAGGGATACGCAGTATTTT. Translated, it gives CASSQGKPRDTQYF. The chain couples TRBV28 to TRBJ2-3, with D possibly matching TRBD1 (6 bases). This CDR3 is built from 14 residues. Trimming shortened V by 5 bases and J by 6 bases, and 15 bases separated the two germline ends. Germline assignment: CDR1 MDHEN and CDR2 SYDVKM.

The chain has TRBV7-8 and TRBJ1-1, with 8 bases that match TRBD1. V gave up 4 bases and J gave up 7 bases; unmatched junction bases: 14. This CDR3 is built from 16 residues. Germline loops: CDR1 SGHVS, CDR2 FQNEAQ. CDR3 loop: CASSSLPIGQGSEAFF. DNA of the CDR3: TGTGCCAGCAGCTCCCTACCTATTGGACAGGGCAGTGAAGCTTTCTTT.

This clone has only a few counts. The DNA of the CDR3 is TGTGCCAGCAGTGATGCCCTCTACGAGCAGTACTTC. It encodes CASSDALYEQYF. The chain has TRBV28 and TRBJ2-7, with D unresolved. Germline CDR1 is MDHEN and CDR2 is SYDVKM. The V gene lost 5 bases and the J gene lost 3 bases, with 8 bases spanning the gap. The CDR3 extends over 12 amino acids.

This clone has only a few counts. The rearrangement links TRBV28 to TRBJ2-2; weak D call: TRBD1 (6 bases). Trimming took 5 bases from V and 7 from J, leaving 14 bases between them. Germline lookup yields CDR1 MDHEN and CDR2 SYDVKM. This CDR3 contains 14 residues. CDR3 nucleotide sequence: TGTGCCAGCAGTCGGACAGATTTAAACGGGGAGCTGTTTTTT. It encodes CASSRTDLNGELFF.

This rearrangement joins TRBV4-2 to TRBJ1-5, with 10 bases matching TRBD1. V lost 5 bases, J lost 8 bases, and 9 bases stayed unmatched. Germline-derived CDR1 and CDR2 are LGHNA and YNFKEQ. The CDR3 spans 15 residues. The CDR3 DNA reads TGTGCCAGCAGCTTAGGCGGGACAGGGGCTGAGCCCCAGCATTTT. Translation: CASSLGGTGAEPQHF.

This clone has ten or more counts. The chain carries TRBV2 and TRBJ2-5; the D gene is possibly TRBD2 (7 bases). Trimming removed 1 base from V and 3 bases from J, with 18 bases in between. From germline, CDR1 is SNHLY and CDR2 FYNNEI. CDR3 length equals 17 residues. The CDR3 DNA follows: TGTGCCAGCAGTGAAGGGGGTGGGGGGGGGCGAGAAGAGACCCAGTACTTC. Its translation: CASSEGGGGGREETQYF.

Remarks on this clone: Its ends do not fully match the called genes, so a read error is possible. J is TRBJ2-7 and V is TRBV5-1; 8 bases fit TRBD1. Germline-derived CDR1 and CDR2 are SGHRS and YFSETQ. The CDR3 has 14 residues. CDR3 amino acids: CASSFGQGRYEQYF. As DNA, the CDR3 is TGTGCCAGCAGCTTTGGACAGGGCAGGTACGAGCAGTACTTC.

This clone was counted ten times or more. The chain uses TRBV19 and TRBJ2-7; D is perhaps TRBD1 (6 bases). Looked up from germline, CDR1 is LNHDA and CDR2 is SQIVND (reference sequence). The CDR3 is 12 amino acids. V was pared by 9 bases and J by 1 base, with 10 bases between. The CDR3 nucleotides read TGTGCCAGCGGAACAGGGTCCTACGAGCAGTACTTC. Protein: CASGTGSYEQYF.

The DNA for the CDR3 is TGTGCCAGCAGCTTGCCCGTGCCAGGGGGCTCCGGCTACACCTTC. It specifies CASSLPVPGGSGYTF. This sequence joins TRBV5-6 and TRBJ1-2, with 8 bases lining up with TRBD1. The trim removed 1 base at V and 8 bases at J, leaving 10 bases unmatched. The CDR3 runs to 15 residues. The germline CDR1 and CDR2 sequences are SGHDT and YYEEEE. Looking up the rest from reference TRBV5-6 and TRBJ1-2 gives the full variable domain: DAGVTQSPTHLIKTRGQQVTLRCSPKSGHDTVSWYQQALGQGPQFIFQYYEEEERQRGNFPDRFSGHQFPNYSSELNVNALLLGDSALYLCASSLPVPGGSGYTFGSGTRLTVV.

The chain recombines TRBV6-6 with TRBJ2-5, with D unclear. Germline lookup yields CDR1 MNHNY and CDR2 SVGAGI (reference sequence). This CDR3 comprises 12 residues. Trimming pared 5 bases from V and 1 base from J, leaving 5 bases between. The CDR3: CASSNFQETQYF. The CDR3 DNA sequence: TGTGCCAGCAGTAATTTCCAAGAGACCCAGTACTTC.

This clone was picked up a small number of times. The rearrangement links TRBV2 to TRBJ1-1, with unresolved D. CDR3 length equals 12 residues. CDR1 SNHLY and CDR2 FYNNEI come from the germline V gene. The V and J ends lost 6 bases and 0 bases respectively, with 5 bases between them. DNA for the CDR3: TGTGCCAGCAGCCCGCTGAACACTGAAGCTTTCTTT. It translates to CASSPLNTEAFF.

This clone occurred many times. J is TRBJ2-5 and V is TRBV5-6; D is unresolved. CDR3 length equals 13 residues. Germline V gives CDR1 SGHDT, CDR2 YYEEEE. V was clipped by 4 bases and J by 0 bases, with 7 bases between them. This CDR3 is CASSRVYQETQYF. The CDR3 nucleotides are TGTGCCAGCAGCAGAGTGTACCAAGAGACCCAGTACTTC.

This clone has a handful of counts. The rearrangement joins TRBV27 to TRBJ2-3; the D gene is possibly TRBD1 (6 bases). The V gene's germline CDR1 is MNHEY and CDR2 SMNVEV (reference sequence). V dropped 5 bases and J dropped 4 bases, with 13 bases sitting between them. This CDR3 has 14 amino acids. CDR3 residues: CASSPMTGADTQYF. The CDR3 coding sequence is TGTGCCAGCAGTCCAATGACAGGAGCAGATACGCAGTATTTT.